This T cell receptor (beta chain) was captured by sequencing in a study of patients and donors after allogeneic stem cell transplantation. CDR3 length: 15 amino acids. The junction had 3 bases not matched to a gene; V was cut back by 1 base and J by 1 base. CDR1 is LGHDT and CDR2 is YNNKEL in the germline V gene (reference sequence). TCRdb independently ran MiXCR on the RT-PCR reads; one entry per CDR3 protein. The sample has 200,000 to 250,000 distinct CDR3 sequences; 13% to 15% are singletons. The chain recombines TRBV3-1 with TRBJ1-1; 7 nucleotides line up with TRBD1. The origin of this receptor is a human donor who was either an allogeneic HSCT recipient or a stem cell or donor lymphocyte infusion donor (not recorded which). It is not recorded whose cells these are; they may come from a transplant donor. The sequencing sample was made of blood, either unsorted or a sorted T cell fraction (not recorded which). The CDR3 DNA follows: TGTGCCAGCAGCCAAGTAAACAGGGGGAACACTGAAGCTTTCTTT. Protein: CASSQVNRGNTEAFF.